This T cell receptor beta chain was obtained from a study of metastatic and nonmetastatic thyroid tumors. Study context: Repertoires were compared across blood and tumor or nodule tissue from malignant and benign thyroid patients. Study observations and caveats: A significant increase in TCR beta diversity was reportedly seen in malignant thyroid tumors relative to benign nodules, in blood and tumor.

CDR3 length: 14 amino acids. With V trimmed by 5 bases and J by 5 bases, 3 bases remained unmatched. Using MiXCR, TCRdb reanalyzed the PCR reads. The sample shows around 21,000 clones, 20% to 25% of them seen only once. Patients were all untreated before their thyroid surgery. This clone was counted many times. What it binds is unknown. This clonotype originated in a male donor with papillary thyroid cancer or a benign thyroid nodule (not recorded which). Some clones in this sample may be carry-over from other donors' samples. The rearrangement uses TRBV12-3 or TRBV12-4 and TRBJ2-1; 10 bases map to TRBD2. The sequencing input was blood. The CDR3 loop is CASSKREGHNEQFF. CDR3 coding DNA: TGTGCCAGCAGTAAGCGGGAGGGCCACAATGAGCAGTTCTTC.